The clone carrying this TCR beta chain was found many times. The antigen is undetermined. This CDR3 contains 12 residues. Trimming cost V 5 bases and J 8 bases, with 7 bases left between them. Germline CDR1 reads SEHNR; CDR2 reads FQNEAQ (reference sequence). Per the authors' pipeline: A classifier of distant metastasis in papillary thyroid cancer was built from CDR3 differences (across clinicopathological groups). TCRdb reprocessed the PCR reads via MiXCR. TCRdb, rather than the study authors, made the V and J calls. Of about 42,000 clones in the sample, over 10% were seen once. The sample comes from a study of metastatic and nonmetastatic thyroid tumors. Study context: From malignant and benign thyroid patients, repertoires in blood and in tumor or nodule tissue were compared. Study results and caveats: As reported, TCR beta diversity in blood and tumor was significantly higher in malignant thyroid tumors than in benign nodules.

Not a single patient had been given any form of treatment at any point before undergoing thyroid surgery. The sequence derives from a male donor with papillary thyroid cancer or a benign thyroid nodule (not recorded which). Some clones in this sample may be carry-over from other donors' samples. The chain carries TRBV7-9 and TRBJ1-6; D remains ambiguous. The material sequenced was blood. In DNA form, the CDR3 reads TGTGCCAGCAGCGTTGGTGATTCACCCCTCCACTTT. It encodes CASSVGDSPLHF.